This TCR beta chain was found in a study of T-cell reconstitution after alpha-beta-depleted transplantation in children. General study points: T-cell counts and diversity at one year following transplant were attributed mainly to newly produced T cells. Approximately two months post-transplant, alpha-beta T cells reportedly originated from several hundred expanded graft clones.

Unique molecular identifiers were incorporated during preparation of the TCRbeta library. TCRdb recomputed calls from the PCR reads with MiXCR, one row per CDR3 protein. The sample holds under 100,000 distinct CDR3 sequences, around a sixth seen once. Per germline, CDR1 MRHNA and CDR2 SNTAGT. The V end lost 3 bases, the J end lost 4 bases, and 6 bases lay between the germline ends. The CDR3 has 12 amino acids. Note on this clonotype: Its antigen is as yet unknown.

This sample comprised PBMCs, mostly from graft donor cells, obtained 180 days after TCRalphabeta/CD19-depleted stem cell transplant. The TCR originated in a male patient aged 2 to 9 who had a stem cell transplant for acute lymphoblastic leukemia, so the T cells may come from the graft donor. This chain uses TRBV6-4 with TRBJ1-2; the D is unclear. CDR3: CASSEYGYGYTF. The CDR3 DNA reads TGTGCCAGCAGTGAATACGGCTATGGCTACACCTTC.